The entry below gives a single T cell receptor (beta chain) sequence along with its context. The CDR3 sequence is 14 residues long. CDR1 and CDR2 (germline): SGHDN, FVKESK. The trim removed 6 bases at V and 7 bases at J, leaving 10 bases unmatched. MiXCR, run by TCRdb on the RT-PCR reads, gives a single entry per CDR3 protein. The sample records about 680,000 distinct CDR3 sequences, approximately 14% being singletons. The chain joins TRBV14 to TRBJ1-1, with 8 nucleotides matching TRBD1. Input material: memory CD4+ T cells from blood. The receptor's source is a female donor in good health, serving as a healthy control. The CDR3 DNA reads TGTGCCAGCAGTCTTGACAGGGGATTGGGTGAAGCTTTCTTT. Amino acids: CASSLDRGLGEAFF.